A few counts support the clone carrying this T cell receptor beta chain. Antigen: not known. V was pared by 7 bases and J by 1 base, with 14 bases between. The length of the CDR3 is 15 residues. Germline-derived CDR1 and CDR2 are MDHEN and SYDVKM. These data come from a study of a mutant IDH1 vaccine in newly diagnosed glioma. Turning to the study itself: Receipt of radiotherapy, temozolomide, or both preceded the study, and most received both. Visit timing is recorded as week 35 for V12 and week 47 for V13.

Here immunoSEQ multiplex PCR was the method, and the copy in TCRdb shows in-frame clones only, minus some. Of tens of thousands of clones listed, about 86% are singletons. The time point was: week 35, safety follow-up. In the vaccine, a single dose held 300 ug of the mutant IDH1 20-mer peptide, along with topical imiquimod. New WHO grade 3 or 4 astrocytomas that were IDH1-mutant and ATRX-lost occurred in the donors. This receptor was taken from a man aged 40-49 years with glioma. This chain connects TRBV28 to TRBJ2-1; D is perhaps TRBD1 (7 bases). The sample in question was PBMCs, obtained from a glioma patient whose treatment included an IDH1 peptide vaccine. The CDR3 protein is CASKSAGGSYNEQFF. CDR3 in DNA: TGTGCCAGCAAGAGCGCAGGGGGGTCCTACAATGAGCAGTTCTTC.